The T cell receptor (beta chain) described here comes from a study of metastatic and nonmetastatic thyroid tumors. Patients had received no treatment of any kind before thyroid surgery. TCRdb re-analyzed the PCR reads using MiXCR. The sample includes about 25,000 clones, around 20% of them seen just once. Germline V CDR1 and CDR2: GTSNPN, SVGIG (reference sequence). CDR3 length: 13 residues. The ends were cut back, 8 bases at V and 11 bases at J, with 24 bases in the middle. The chain links TRBV30 to TRBJ1-1, with D tentatively TRBD1 (5 bases). Sample: blood. This sequence originates from a male donor with papillary thyroid cancer or a benign thyroid nodule (not recorded which). Some clones in this sample may be carry-over from other donors' samples. CDR3 DNA: TGTGCCCTTAGGCAGGGTATTCTTTCTGTGGCTTTCTTT. Translated: CALRQGILSVAFF.